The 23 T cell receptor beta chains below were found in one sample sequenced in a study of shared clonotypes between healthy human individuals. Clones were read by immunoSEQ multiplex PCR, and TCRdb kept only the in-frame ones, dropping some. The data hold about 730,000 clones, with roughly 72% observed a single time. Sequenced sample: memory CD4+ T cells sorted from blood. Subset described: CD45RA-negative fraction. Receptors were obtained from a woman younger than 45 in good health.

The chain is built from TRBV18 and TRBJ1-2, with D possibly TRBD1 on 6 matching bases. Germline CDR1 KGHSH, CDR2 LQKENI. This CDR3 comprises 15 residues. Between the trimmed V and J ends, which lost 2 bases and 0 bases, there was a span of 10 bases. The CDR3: CASSPGQQSNYGYTF. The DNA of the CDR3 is TGTGCCAGCTCACCAGGACAGCAGTCTAACTATGGCTACACCTTC.

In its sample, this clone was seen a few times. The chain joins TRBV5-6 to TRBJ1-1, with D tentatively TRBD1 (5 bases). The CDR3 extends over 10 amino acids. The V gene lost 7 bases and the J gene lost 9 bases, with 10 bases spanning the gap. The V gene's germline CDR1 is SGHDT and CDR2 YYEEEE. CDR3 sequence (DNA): TGTGCCAGCGGGGACGGTAAAGCTTTCTTT. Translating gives CASGDGKAFF.

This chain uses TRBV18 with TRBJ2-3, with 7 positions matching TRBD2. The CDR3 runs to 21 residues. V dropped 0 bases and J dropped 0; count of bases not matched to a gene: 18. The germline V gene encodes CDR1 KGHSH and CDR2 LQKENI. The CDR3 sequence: CASSPPVTEGGSGFSTDTQYF. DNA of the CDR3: TGTGCCAGCTCACCACCGGTGACCGAAGGCGGGAGTGGATTTAGCACAGATACGCAGTATTTT.

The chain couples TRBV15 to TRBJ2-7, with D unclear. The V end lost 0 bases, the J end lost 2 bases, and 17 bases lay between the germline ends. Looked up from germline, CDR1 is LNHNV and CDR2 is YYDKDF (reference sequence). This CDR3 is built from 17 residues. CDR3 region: CATSRDPIGGPTYEQYF. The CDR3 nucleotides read TGTGCCACCAGCAGAGATCCCATTGGCGGCCCGACCTACGAGCAGTACTTC. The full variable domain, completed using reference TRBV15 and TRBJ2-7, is DAMVIQNPRYQVTQFGKPVTLSCSQTLNHNVMYWYQQKSSQAPKLLFHYYDKDFNNEADTPDNFQSRRPNTSFCFLDIRSPGLGDTAMYLCATSRDPIGGPTYEQYFGPGTRLTVT.

This CDR3 reads CASRAETGVSSGANVLTF. CDR3 sequence (DNA): TGTGCCAGCAGAGCGGAGACAGGTGTTAGCTCTGGGGCCAACGTCCTGACTTTC. V and J are TRBV2 and TRBJ2-6, with D possibly matching TRBD1 (6 bases). The CDR3 length is 18 residues. CDR1 is SNHLY and CDR2 is FYNNEI in the germline V gene. Trimming stripped 6 bases from V and 0 bases from J, with 18 bases between.

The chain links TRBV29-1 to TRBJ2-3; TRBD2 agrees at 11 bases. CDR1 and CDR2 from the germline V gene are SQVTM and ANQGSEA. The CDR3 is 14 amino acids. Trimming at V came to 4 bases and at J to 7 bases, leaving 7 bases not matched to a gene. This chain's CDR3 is CSVVGLAGRYTQYF. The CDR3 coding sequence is TGCAGCGTTGTTGGACTAGCGGGCCGTTATACGCAGTATTTT.

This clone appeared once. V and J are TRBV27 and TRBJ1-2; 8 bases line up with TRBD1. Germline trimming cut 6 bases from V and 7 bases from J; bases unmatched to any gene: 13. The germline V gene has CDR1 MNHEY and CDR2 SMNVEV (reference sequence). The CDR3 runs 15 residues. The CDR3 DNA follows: TGTGCCAGCAGAAGCCTTTACCAGGGGGCGAGTGGCTACACCTTC. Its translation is CASRSLYQGASGYTF.

The CDR3 region is CASSLGTSEAGELFF. The CDR3 DNA is TGTGCCAGCAGCTTAGGGACTAGCGAGGCCGGGGAGCTGTTTTTT. This chain uses TRBV11-3 with TRBJ2-2; TRBD2 agrees at 9 bases. This CDR3 region has 15 residues. Germline loops: CDR1 SGHNT, CDR2 YENEEA. The V and J ends lost 1 base and 6 bases, in that order; junction bases with no gene match: 3.

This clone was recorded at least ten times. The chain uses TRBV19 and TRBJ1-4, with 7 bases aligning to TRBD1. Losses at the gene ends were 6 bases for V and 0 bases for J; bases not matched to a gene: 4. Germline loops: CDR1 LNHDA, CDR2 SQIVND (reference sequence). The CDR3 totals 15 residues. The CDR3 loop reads CASRTGIATNEKLFF. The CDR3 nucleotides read TGTGCCAGTAGGACAGGGATCGCAACTAATGAAAAACTGTTTTTT. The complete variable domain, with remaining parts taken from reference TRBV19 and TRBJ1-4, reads DGGITQSPKYLFRKEGQNVTLSCEQNLNHDAMYWYRQDPGQGLRLIYYSQIVNDFQKGDIAEGYSVSREKKESFPLTVTSAQKNPTAFYLCASRTGIATNEKLFFGSGTQLSVL.

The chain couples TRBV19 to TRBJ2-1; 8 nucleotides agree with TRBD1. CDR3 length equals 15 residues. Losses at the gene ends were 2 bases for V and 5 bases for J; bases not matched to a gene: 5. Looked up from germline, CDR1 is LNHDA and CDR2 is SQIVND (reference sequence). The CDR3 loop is CASSIRTGSHNEQFF. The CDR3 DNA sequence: TGTGCCAGTAGTATAAGGACAGGGTCCCACAATGAGCAGTTCTTC.

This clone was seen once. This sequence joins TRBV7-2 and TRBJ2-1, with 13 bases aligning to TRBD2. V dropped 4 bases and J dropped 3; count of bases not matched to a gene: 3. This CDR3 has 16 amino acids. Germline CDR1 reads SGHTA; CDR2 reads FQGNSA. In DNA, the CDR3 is TGTGCCAGCAGCTCCGGGACTAGCGGGGTCTACAATGAGCAGTTCTTC. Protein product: CASSSGTSGVYNEQFF. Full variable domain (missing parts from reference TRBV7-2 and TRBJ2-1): GAGVSQSPSNKVTEKGKDVELRCDPISGHTALYWYRQSLGQGLEFLIYFQGNSAPDKSGLPSDRFSAERTGGSVSTLTIQRTQQEDSAVYLCASSSGTSGVYNEQFFGPGTRLTVL.

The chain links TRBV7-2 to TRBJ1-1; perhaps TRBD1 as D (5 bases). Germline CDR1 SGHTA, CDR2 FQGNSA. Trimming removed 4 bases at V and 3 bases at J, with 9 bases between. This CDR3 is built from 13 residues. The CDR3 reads CASSSRGDTEAFF. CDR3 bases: TGTGCCAGCAGCTCCCGGGGGGACACTGAAGCTTTCTTT.

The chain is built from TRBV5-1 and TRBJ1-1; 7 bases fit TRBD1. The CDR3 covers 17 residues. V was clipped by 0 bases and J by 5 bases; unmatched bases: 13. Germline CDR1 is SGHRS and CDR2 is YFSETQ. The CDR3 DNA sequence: TGCGCCAGCAGCTTGGCAGGGGGTAGGCGTTTTATGACTGAAGCTTTCTTT. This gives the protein CASSLAGGRRFMTEAFF.

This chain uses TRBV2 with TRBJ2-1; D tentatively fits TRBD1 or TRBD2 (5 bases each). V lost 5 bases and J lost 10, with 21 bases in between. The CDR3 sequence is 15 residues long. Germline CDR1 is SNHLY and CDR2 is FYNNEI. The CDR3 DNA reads TGTGCCAGCAGTCAAGAGGTAGCTCGGGGCAAAGAGCAGTTCTTC. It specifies CASSQEVARGKEQFF.

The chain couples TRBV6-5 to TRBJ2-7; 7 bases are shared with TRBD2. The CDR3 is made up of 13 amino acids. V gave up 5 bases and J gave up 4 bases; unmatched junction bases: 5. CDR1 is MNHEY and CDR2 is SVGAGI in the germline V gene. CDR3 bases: TGTGCCAGCAGTCTGTCTAGCGGATACGAGCAGTACTTC. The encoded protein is CASSLSSGYEQYF.

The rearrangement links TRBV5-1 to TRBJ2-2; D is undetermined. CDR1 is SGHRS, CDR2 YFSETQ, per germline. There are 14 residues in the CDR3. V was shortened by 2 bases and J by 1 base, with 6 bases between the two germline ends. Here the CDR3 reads CASSFSRNTGELFF. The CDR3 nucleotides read TGCGCCAGCAGCTTTTCCAGGAACACCGGGGAGCTGTTTTTT. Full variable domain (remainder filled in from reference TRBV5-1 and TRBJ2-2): KAGVTQTPRYLIKTRGQQVTLSCSPISGHRSVSWYQQTPGQGLQFLFEYFSETQRNKGNFPGRFSGRQFSNSRSEMNVSTLELGDSALYLCASSFSRNTGELFFGEGSRLTVL.

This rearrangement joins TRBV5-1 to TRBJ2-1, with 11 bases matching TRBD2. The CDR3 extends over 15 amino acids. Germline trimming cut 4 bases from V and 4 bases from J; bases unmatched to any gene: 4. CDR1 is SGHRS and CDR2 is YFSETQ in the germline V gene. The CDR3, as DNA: TGCGCCAGCAGCACGGGACTAGCGGAATACAATGAGCAGTTCTTC. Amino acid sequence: CASSTGLAEYNEQFF.

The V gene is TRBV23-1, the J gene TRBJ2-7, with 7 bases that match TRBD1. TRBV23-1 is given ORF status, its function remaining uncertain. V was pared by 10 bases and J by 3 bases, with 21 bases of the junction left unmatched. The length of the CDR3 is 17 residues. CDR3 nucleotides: TGCGCCAACGTCGGCGTCCTGCAAGAGGACAGGAGCTACGAGCAGTACTTC. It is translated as CANVGVLQEDRSYEQYF.

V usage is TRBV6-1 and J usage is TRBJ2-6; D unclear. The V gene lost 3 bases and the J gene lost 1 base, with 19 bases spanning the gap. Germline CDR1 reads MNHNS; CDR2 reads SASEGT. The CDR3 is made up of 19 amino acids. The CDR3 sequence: CASSDVRLSYFSGANVLTF. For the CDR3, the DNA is TGTGCCAGCAGTGATGTCAGGCTCTCCTATTTTTCTGGGGCCAACGTCCTGACTTTC.

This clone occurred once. The CDR3 sequence is CSGPYFDTQYF. The DNA of the CDR3 is TGCAGTGGCCCCTATTTTGATACGCAGTATTTT. The chain joins TRBV20-1 to TRBJ2-3; D is undetermined. This CDR3 has 11 residues. The germline V gene encodes CDR1 DFQATT and CDR2 SNEGSKA (reference sequence). V was trimmed by 7 bases and J by 6 bases, leaving 11 bases between them.

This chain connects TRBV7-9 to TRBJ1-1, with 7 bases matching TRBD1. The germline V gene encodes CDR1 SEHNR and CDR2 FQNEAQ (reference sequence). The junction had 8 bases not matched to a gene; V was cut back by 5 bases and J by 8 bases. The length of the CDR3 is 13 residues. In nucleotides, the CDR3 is TGTGCCAGCAGCCTTGGACAGGTAGAAGAAGCTTTCTTT. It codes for CASSLGQVEEAFF.

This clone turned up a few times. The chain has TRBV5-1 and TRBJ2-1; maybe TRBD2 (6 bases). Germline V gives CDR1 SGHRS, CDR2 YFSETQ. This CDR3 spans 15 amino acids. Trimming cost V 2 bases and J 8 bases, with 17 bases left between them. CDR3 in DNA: TGCGCCAGCAGCTTCCGGGCCCGGAGGGGCGATGAGCAGTTCTTC. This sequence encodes CASSFRARRGDEQFF.

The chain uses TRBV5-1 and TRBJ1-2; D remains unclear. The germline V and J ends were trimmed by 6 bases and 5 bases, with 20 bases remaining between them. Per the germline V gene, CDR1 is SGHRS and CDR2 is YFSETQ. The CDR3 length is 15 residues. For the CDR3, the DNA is TGCGCCAGCAACTATTACGATGGACGGCCTTATGGCTACACCTTC. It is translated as CASNYYDGRPYGYTF.